A selection of T cell receptor beta chains follows, all from one sample in a study of OX40 agonist ivuxolimab in advanced cancers. This table comes from immunoSEQ multiplex PCR, and its TCRdb copy is limited to in-frame clones, with some not included. Among 60,000 to 75,000 clones, roughly four fifths were seen once, and the ten largest hold around 1%. The sample was CD4+ or CD8+ T cells sorted from blood, taken in a trial of the OX40 agonist ivuxolimab. Receptors originate from an adult with an advanced solid tumor such as melanoma, head and neck, liver or kidney cancer. Both conserved end residues are part of each CDR3. D genes are given only for firm matches. The listing skips clone size in some rows; elsewhere it reads once, few, many or a size class.

clone_size: .
d_call: .
j_call: TRBJ2-6
v_call: TRBV15
cdr3_nt: TGTGCCACCAGCAGAGACAGGGCTGGGGCCAACGTCCTGACTTTC
cdr3_aa: CATSRDRAGANVLTF

clone_size: .
d_call: .
j_call: TRBJ2-5
v_call: TRBV29-1
cdr3_nt: TGCAGCGTTGAGGGGCCGAACCAAGAGACCCAGTACTTC
cdr3_aa: CSVEGPNQETQYF

clone_size: .
d_call: TRBD1
j_call: TRBJ1-3
v_call: TRBV6-5
cdr3_nt: TGTGCCAGCAGCAGGGGGGACACCATATATTTT
cdr3_aa: CASSRGDTIYF

clone_size: medium-sized
d_call: .
j_call: TRBJ1-1
v_call: TRBV30
cdr3_nt: TGTGCCTGGAGTGCAACAGGGTGGGGACTGATGGCTTTCTTT
cdr3_aa: CAWSATGWGLMAFF

clone_size: few
d_call: TRBD1
j_call: TRBJ2-7
v_call: TRBV7-2
cdr3_nt: TGTGCCAGCAGCACGGACAGGGCCCACGAGCAGTACTTC
cdr3_aa: CASSTDRAHEQYF

clone_size: .
d_call: .
j_call: TRBJ1-1
v_call: TRBV2
cdr3_nt: TGTGCCAGCAGTCGCCCGACCAAGGTCGCTGAAGCTTTCTTT
cdr3_aa: CASSRPTKVAEAFF

clone_size: few
d_call: .
j_call: TRBJ1-1
v_call: TRBV7-8
cdr3_nt: TGTGCCAGCAGCCCAAACCTCGGGGTGCGCACTGAAGCTTTCTTT
cdr3_aa: CASSPNLGVRTEAFF

clone_size: .
d_call: .
j_call: TRBJ2-3
v_call: TRBV5-6
cdr3_nt: TGTGCCAGCAGCTTGCTACGGCATACGCAGTATTTT
cdr3_aa: CASSLLRHTQYF

clone_size: .
d_call: .
j_call: TRBJ2-3
v_call: TRBV30
cdr3_nt: TGTGCCTGGAGTGTATTGGGGGGGGCCGGAGATACGCAGTATTTT
cdr3_aa: CAWSVLGGAGDTQYF

clone_size: .
d_call: .
j_call: TRBJ2-5
v_call: TRBV7-2
cdr3_nt: TGTGCCAGCAGCTTCGGGGAAGGGCCCCAGTACTTC
cdr3_aa: CASSFGEGPQYF

clone_size: .
d_call: .
j_call: TRBJ1-2
v_call: TRBV18
cdr3_nt: TGTGCCAGCTCACCACCGGGGGGGCTAAACTATGGCTACACCTTC
cdr3_aa: CASSPPGGLNYGYTF

clone_size: .
d_call: .
j_call: TRBJ2-7
v_call: TRBV18
cdr3_nt: TGTGCCAGCTCACCAGAGGCGGGGGCGTCCTACGAGCAGTACTTC
cdr3_aa: CASSPEAGASYEQYF

clone_size: .
d_call: .
j_call: TRBJ2-5
v_call: TRBV6-5
cdr3_nt: TGTGCCACGGAGGGGGGCCAACAAGAGACCCAGTACTTC
cdr3_aa: CATEGGQQETQYF

clone_size: .
d_call: .
j_call: TRBJ2-6
v_call: TRBV7-2
cdr3_nt: TGTGCCAGCAGCTCGACTCGACAGGCCAGCTCTGGGGCCAACGTCCTGACTTTC
cdr3_aa: CASSSTRQASSGANVLTF

clone_size: .
d_call: .
j_call: TRBJ1-2
v_call: TRBV19
cdr3_nt: TGTGCCAGTAGTATAGCCGACTTGGGTTCCTATGGCTACACCTTC
cdr3_aa: CASSIADLGSYGYTF

clone_size: .
d_call: TRBD2
j_call: TRBJ2-3
v_call: TRBV30
cdr3_nt: TGTGCCTGGATGGCCGTTGAGCGGGGGGAAGAAGATACGCAGTATTTT
cdr3_aa: CAWMAVERGEEDTQYF

clone_size: .
d_call: .
j_call: TRBJ2-7
v_call: TRBV7-8
cdr3_nt: TGTGCCAGCAGCTTAAGGTACGAGCAGTACTTC
cdr3_aa: CASSLRYEQYF

clone_size: once
d_call: TRBD2
j_call: TRBJ2-5
v_call: TRBV10-3
cdr3_nt: TGTGCCATCAGCAAAGCGGGGGGGCCAGAACAAGAGACCCAGTACTTC
cdr3_aa: CAISKAGGPEQETQYF

clone_size: .
d_call: TRBD1
j_call: TRBJ2-7
v_call: TRBV5-1
cdr3_nt: TGCGCCAGCTGCTTGGGGACAGTTCGTACCGAGCAGTACTTC
cdr3_aa: CASCLGTVRTEQYF

clone_size: .
d_call: .
j_call: TRBJ1-1
v_call: TRBV2
cdr3_nt: TGTGCCAGCACGGTAGACCGCGGGGCCGCTGAAGCTTTCTTT
cdr3_aa: CASTVDRGAAEAFF

clone_size: .
d_call: .
j_call: TRBJ2-2
v_call: TRBV9
cdr3_nt: TGTGCCAGCAGCGTAGAAGTAGGGAACACCGGGGAGCTGTTTTTT
cdr3_aa: CASSVEVGNTGELFF

clone_size: .
d_call: .
j_call: TRBJ2-3
v_call: TRBV7-2
cdr3_nt: TGTGCCAGCAGCTTACGGGTGGATACGCAGTATTTT
cdr3_aa: CASSLRVDTQYF

clone_size: .
d_call: TRBD1
j_call: TRBJ1-2
v_call: TRBV10-3
cdr3_nt: TGTGCCATCAGTGAGGGACAGGGTAACTATGGCTACACCTTC
cdr3_aa: CAISEGQGNYGYTF

clone_size: .
d_call: .
j_call: TRBJ2-7
v_call: TRBV5-6
cdr3_nt: TGTGCCAGCAGCGACCCCGGGACGGTGATTGTGGACTTC
cdr3_aa: CASSDPGTVIVDF

clone_size: .
d_call: .
j_call: TRBJ1-4
v_call: TRBV5-5
cdr3_nt: TGTGCCAGCAGCTACTCGACAGGACCTAATGAAAAACTGTTTTTT
cdr3_aa: CASSYSTGPNEKLFF

clone_size: .
d_call: .
j_call: TRBJ1-4
v_call: TRBV10-3
cdr3_nt: TGTGCCACCGGACAGACTAATGAAAAACTGTTTTTT
cdr3_aa: CATGQTNEKLFF

clone_size: .
d_call: .
j_call: TRBJ2-7
v_call: TRBV30
cdr3_nt: TGTGCCTGGAGGAAGCCCAGTTTCTACGAGCAGTACTTC
cdr3_aa: CAWRKPSFYEQYF

clone_size: .
d_call: TRBD1
j_call: TRBJ1-2
v_call: TRBV30
cdr3_nt: TGTGCCTGGAGTCAACCGGGACAGGGGGTTAGGGACTATGGCTACACCTTC
cdr3_aa: CAWSQPGQGVRDYGYTF

clone_size: .
d_call: TRBD1
j_call: TRBJ1-2
v_call: TRBV5-4
cdr3_nt: TGTGCCAGCAGCTTACAGGGGAGGGATGGCTACACCTTC
cdr3_aa: CASSLQGRDGYTF

clone_size: few
d_call: TRBD2
j_call: TRBJ2-3
v_call: TRBV4-2
cdr3_nt: TGTGCCAGCAGCCAAGATGTGACTAGCGGCACAGATACGCAGTATTTT
cdr3_aa: CASSQDVTSGTDTQYF

clone_size: .
d_call: .
j_call: TRBJ2-7
v_call: TRBV2
cdr3_nt: TGTGCCAGCAGTGACTCACAGGTCGGGCAGTACTTC
cdr3_aa: CASSDSQVGQYF

clone_size: .
d_call: .
j_call: TRBJ2-7
v_call: TRBV7-3
cdr3_nt: TGTGCCAGCAGCTTAGGGAGAGAAAACGAGCAGTACTTC
cdr3_aa: CASSLGRENEQYF

clone_size: .
d_call: .
j_call: TRBJ1-2
v_call: TRBV4-3
cdr3_nt: TGCGCCAGCAGCCAAGAGAACAGCGCTAACTATGGCTACACCTTC
cdr3_aa: CASSQENSANYGYTF

clone_size: .
d_call: .
j_call: TRBJ1-1
v_call: TRBV5-4
cdr3_nt: TGTGCCAGCAGTCAAAACAGGGCCACTGAAGCTTTCTTT
cdr3_aa: CASSQNRATEAFF

clone_size: .
d_call: .
j_call: TRBJ2-1
v_call: TRBV11-3
cdr3_nt: TGTGCCAGCAGCTTAATTGGGATCAATGAGCAGTTCTTC
cdr3_aa: CASSLIGINEQFF

clone_size: once
d_call: TRBD1
j_call: TRBJ1-1
v_call: TRBV2
cdr3_nt: TGTGCCAGCAGTGAAGACAGGGGAAAGGGCACTGAAGCTTTCTTT
cdr3_aa: CASSEDRGKGTEAFF

clone_size: .
d_call: .
j_call: TRBJ1-4
v_call: TRBV12-5
cdr3_nt: TGTGCTAGTGGTTCGGCGGGAACCCTTGGGGAAAAACTGTTTTTT
cdr3_aa: CASGSAGTLGEKLFF

clone_size: .
d_call: TRBD1
j_call: TRBJ2-4
v_call: TRBV5-4
cdr3_nt: TGTGCCAGCAGCCGGACAGGGGCCAAAAACATTCAGTACTTC
cdr3_aa: CASSRTGAKNIQYF

clone_size: .
d_call: .
j_call: TRBJ2-2
v_call: TRBV27
cdr3_nt: TGTGCCAGCAGTTTAATCCCTTTAAAGGCATCGAACACCGGGGAGCTGTTTTTT
cdr3_aa: CASSLIPLKASNTGELFF

clone_size: .
d_call: TRBD1
j_call: TRBJ1-1
v_call: TRBV11-2
cdr3_nt: TGTGCCAGCAGCTTAGAGGGACAGACACTGAACACTGAAGCTTTCTTT
cdr3_aa: CASSLEGQTLNTEAFF

clone_size: .
d_call: .
j_call: TRBJ2-1
v_call: TRBV30
cdr3_nt: TGTGCCTGGAGTGTAAGGGGTCTCTACAATGAGCAGTTCTTC
cdr3_aa: CAWSVRGLYNEQFF

clone_size: .
d_call: .
j_call: TRBJ1-1
v_call: TRBV11-3
cdr3_nt: TGTGCCAGCAGCGGTGGAATAAACACTGAAGCTTTCTTT
cdr3_aa: CASSGGINTEAFF

clone_size: .
d_call: .
j_call: TRBJ1-5
v_call: TRBV21-1
cdr3_nt: TGTGCCAGCAGCATCGGGACAGATAGCAATCAGCCCCAGCATTTT
cdr3_aa: CASSIGTDSNQPQHF

clone_size: .
d_call: .
j_call: TRBJ2-5
v_call: TRBV5-1
cdr3_nt: TGCGCCAGCAGCCCGACAGTGCATCAAGAGACCCAGTACTTC
cdr3_aa: CASSPTVHQETQYF

clone_size: .
d_call: TRBD1
j_call: TRBJ2-3
v_call: TRBV9
cdr3_nt: TGTGCCAGCAACCGGGACAGGGGGGCAGATACGCAGTATTTT
cdr3_aa: CASNRDRGADTQYF

clone_size: .
d_call: TRBD2
j_call: TRBJ2-3
v_call: TRBV7-2
cdr3_nt: TGTGCCAGCAGCCGAGATCGGTCTAGCGGGGGAGATACGCAGTATTTT
cdr3_aa: CASSRDRSSGGDTQYF